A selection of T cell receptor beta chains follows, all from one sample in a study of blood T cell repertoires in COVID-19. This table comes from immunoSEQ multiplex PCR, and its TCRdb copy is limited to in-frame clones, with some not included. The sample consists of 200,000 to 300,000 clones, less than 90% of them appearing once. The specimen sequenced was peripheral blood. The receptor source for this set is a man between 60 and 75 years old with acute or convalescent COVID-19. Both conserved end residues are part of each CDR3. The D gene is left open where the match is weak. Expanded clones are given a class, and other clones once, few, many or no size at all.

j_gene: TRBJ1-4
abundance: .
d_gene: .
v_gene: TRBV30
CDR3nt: TGTGCCTGGAGTGGGGGCGGGGGAATTTGGCTGTTTTTT
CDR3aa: CAWSGGGGIWLFF

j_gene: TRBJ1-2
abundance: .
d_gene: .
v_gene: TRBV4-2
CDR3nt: TGTGCCAGCAGCCAGGCCTTTCTTGCCGGGGGAGGCTACACCTTC
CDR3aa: CASSQAFLAGGGYTF

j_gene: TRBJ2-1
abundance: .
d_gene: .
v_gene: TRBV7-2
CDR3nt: TGTGCCAGCAGCATAGGACAGTACAATGAGCAGTTCTTC
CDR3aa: CASSIGQYNEQFF

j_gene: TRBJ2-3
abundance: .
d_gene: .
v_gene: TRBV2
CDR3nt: TGTGCCAGCAGTTCTCAACTTGGAGGCCGCAATACGCAGTATTTT
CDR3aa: CASSSQLGGRNTQYF

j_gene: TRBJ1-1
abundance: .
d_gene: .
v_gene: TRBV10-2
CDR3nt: TGCGCCAGCAGTGACCCCTTCAGGGCTGAAGCTTTCTTT
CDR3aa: CASSDPFRAEAFF

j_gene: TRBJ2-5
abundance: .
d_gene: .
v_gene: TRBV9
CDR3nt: TGTGCCAGCAGCGTAGGTGGCGGGAAAGAGACCCAGTACTTC
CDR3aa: CASSVGGGKETQYF

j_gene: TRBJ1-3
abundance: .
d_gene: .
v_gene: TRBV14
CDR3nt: TGTGCCAGCAACTTAAGCCCGGGAAAGGGAAACACCATATATTTT
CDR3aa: CASNLSPGKGNTIYF

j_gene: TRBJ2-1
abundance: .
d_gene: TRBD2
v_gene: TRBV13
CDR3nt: TGTGCCAGCAGCGCTACTAGCGCGGGCTGGGACAATGAGCAGTTCTTC
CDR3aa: CASSATSAGWDNEQFF

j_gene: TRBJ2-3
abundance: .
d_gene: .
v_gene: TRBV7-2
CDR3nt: TGTGCCAGCAGCTCGGACTACCTAAGCACAGATACGCAGTATTTT
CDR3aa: CASSSDYLSTDTQYF

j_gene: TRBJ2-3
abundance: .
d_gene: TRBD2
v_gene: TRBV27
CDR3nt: TGTGCCAGCAGTTTGGCGACTAGCGCCTCAGATACGCAGTATTTT
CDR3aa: CASSLATSASDTQYF

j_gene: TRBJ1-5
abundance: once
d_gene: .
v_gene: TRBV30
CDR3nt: TGTGCCCAGGGCCGCAATCAGCCCCAGCATTTT
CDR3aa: CAQGRNQPQHF

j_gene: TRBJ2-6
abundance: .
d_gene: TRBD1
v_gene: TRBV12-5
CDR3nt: TGTGCTAGTGGTAGCCGGGACAGCTTCTCTGGGGCCAACGTCCTGACTTTC
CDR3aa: CASGSRDSFSGANVLTF

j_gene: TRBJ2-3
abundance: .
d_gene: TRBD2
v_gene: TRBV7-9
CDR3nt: TGTGCCAGCAGCTTAGGGACTAGCGGGACCACAGATACGCAGTATTTT
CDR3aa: CASSLGTSGTTDTQYF

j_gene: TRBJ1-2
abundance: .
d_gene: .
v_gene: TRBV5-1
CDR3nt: TGCGCCAGCAGAGCAGGGCCCGGGAGTGGCTACACCTTC
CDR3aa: CASRAGPGSGYTF

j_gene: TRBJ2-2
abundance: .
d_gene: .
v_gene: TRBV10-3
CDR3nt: TGTGCCATCAGCGACAGCCCGAACACCGGGGAGCTGTTTTTT
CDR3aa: CAISDSPNTGELFF

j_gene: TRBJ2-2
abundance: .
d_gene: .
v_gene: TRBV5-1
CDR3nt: TGCGCCAGCAGTATAGGACAAAGCACCGGGGAGCTGTTTTTT
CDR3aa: CASSIGQSTGELFF

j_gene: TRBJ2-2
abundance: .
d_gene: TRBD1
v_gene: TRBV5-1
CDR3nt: TGCGCCAGCAGCTTGTACGGGACAGACACCGGGGAGCTGTTTTTT
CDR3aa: CASSLYGTDTGELFF

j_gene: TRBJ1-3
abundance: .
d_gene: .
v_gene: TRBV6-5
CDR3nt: TGTGCCAGCAGTTACGTATTAGGGGCTGGAAACACCATATATTTT
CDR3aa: CASSYVLGAGNTIYF

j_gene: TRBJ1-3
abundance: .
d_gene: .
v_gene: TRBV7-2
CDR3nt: TGTGCCAGCAGCTTTACATCGGGGGGGGGAAACACCATATATTTT
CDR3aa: CASSFTSGGGNTIYF

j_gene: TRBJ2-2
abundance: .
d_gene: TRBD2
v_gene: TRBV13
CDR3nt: TGTGCCAGCACCCTTAGCGGGGGGCCCTCCGGGACCGGGGAGCTGTTTTTT
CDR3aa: CASTLSGGPSGTGELFF

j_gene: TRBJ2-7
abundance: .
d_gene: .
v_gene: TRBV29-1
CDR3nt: TGCAGCGTTGGCGACTCAGTACTACGTGGGCAGTACTTC
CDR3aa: CSVGDSVLRGQYF

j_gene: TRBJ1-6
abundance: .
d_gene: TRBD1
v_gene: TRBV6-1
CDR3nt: TGTGCCAGCAGTGAGCTGGCAGGGGGTTCACCCCTCCACTTT
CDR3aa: CASSELAGGSPLHF

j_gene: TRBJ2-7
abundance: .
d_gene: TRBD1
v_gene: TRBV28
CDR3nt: TGTGCCAGCAGTCCAAACCCCGGGACAGGGGCCCACGAGCAGTACTTC
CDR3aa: CASSPNPGTGAHEQYF

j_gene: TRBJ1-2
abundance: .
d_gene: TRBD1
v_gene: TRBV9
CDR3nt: TGTGCCAGCAGCGCTCGGACAGGGATCTATGGCTACACCTTC
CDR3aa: CASSARTGIYGYTF

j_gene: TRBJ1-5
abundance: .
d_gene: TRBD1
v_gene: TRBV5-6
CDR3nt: TGTGCCAGCAGCTTACTTCGGACAGGGGGCGGTCAGCCCCAGCATTTT
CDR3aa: CASSLLRTGGGQPQHF

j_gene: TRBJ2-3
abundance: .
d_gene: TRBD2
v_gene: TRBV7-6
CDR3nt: TGTGCCAGCAGCCCAGTACTAGCGGGAGGTCCAGATACGCAGTATTTT
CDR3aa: CASSPVLAGGPDTQYF

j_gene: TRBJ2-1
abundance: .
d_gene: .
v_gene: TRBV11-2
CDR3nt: TGTGCCAGCAGCTTAGTCGATGAGCAGTTCTTC
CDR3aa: CASSLVDEQFF

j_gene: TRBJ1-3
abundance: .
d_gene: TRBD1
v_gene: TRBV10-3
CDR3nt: TGTGCCATCAGCAGGGACAGGGGGACAGGAAACACCATATATTTT
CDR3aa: CAISRDRGTGNTIYF

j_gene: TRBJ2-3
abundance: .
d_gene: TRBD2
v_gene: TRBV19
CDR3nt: TGTGCCAGTAGTGCGGGGGGTCCGCAGTATTTT
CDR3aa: CASSAGGPQYF

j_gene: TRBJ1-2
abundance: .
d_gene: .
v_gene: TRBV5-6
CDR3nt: TGTGCCAGCAGCTCGCAAGCCCATTATGGCTACACCTTC
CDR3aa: CASSSQAHYGYTF

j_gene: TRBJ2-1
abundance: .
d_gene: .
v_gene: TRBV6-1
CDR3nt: TGTGCCAGCAGTGACGGGGGACGGGCTAATGAGCAGTTCTTC
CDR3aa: CASSDGGRANEQFF

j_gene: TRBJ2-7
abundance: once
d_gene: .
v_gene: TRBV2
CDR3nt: TGTGCCAGCAGCGACTCTGAGCTCTACGAGCAGTACTTC
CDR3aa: CASSDSELYEQYF

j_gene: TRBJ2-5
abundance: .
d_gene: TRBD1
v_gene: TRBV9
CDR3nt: TGTGCCAGCAGTGGGACAGGGGGCCCTAAGGAGACCCAGTACTTC
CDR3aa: CASSGTGGPKETQYF

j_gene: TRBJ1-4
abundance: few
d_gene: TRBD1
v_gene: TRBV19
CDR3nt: TGTGCCAGTAGTATGTCATCACAGGGGATAAATGAAAAACTGTTTTTT
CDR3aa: CASSMSSQGINEKLFF

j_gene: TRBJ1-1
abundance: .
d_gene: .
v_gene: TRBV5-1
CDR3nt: TGCGCCAGCAGCTTCAGGGGTACTGAAGCTTTCTTT
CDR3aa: CASSFRGTEAFF